These T cell receptor beta chains were read from a single sample in a study of cytomegalovirus exposure and HLA in healthy donors. TCRdb's copy holds only in-frame clones and misses some; the assay was immunoSEQ multiplex PCR. Here the sample spans 200,000 to 250,000 clones, almost 70% being singletons. The sequencing input was PBMCs. The receptors were sampled from a man in his forties in good health and CMV-seropositive. CDR3s include the opening cysteine and the closing phenylalanine or tryptophan. A D gene is named only where the DNA matches it firmly. A row's size may be missing; if present it is once, few, many or a size class.

clone_size cdr3_length j_call v_call d_call cdr3_nt cdr3_aa
few 19 TRBJ1-5 TRBV9 TRBD1 TGTGCCAGCAGATACAGGGGTTTATCGGGGGTTTATAGCAATCAGCCCCAGCATTTT CASRYRGLSGVYSNQPQHF
few 14 TRBJ2-3 TRBV5-1 TRBD2 TGCGCCAGCAGCCCAACAGCGGGGCGCGATACGCAGTATTTT CASSPTAGRDTQYF
. 13 TRBJ2-7 TRBV5-1 . TGCGCCAGCAGCTTTTTACAGGGCGGCGAGCAGTACTTC CASSFLQGGEQYF
. 16 TRBJ2-2 TRBV7-6 . TGTGCCAGCAGCTTAAGCCGGGGGGCTGACACCGGGGAGCTGTTTTTT CASSLSRGADTGELFF
once 14 TRBJ1-1 TRBV2 . TGTGCCAGCAGTCACAGTAGTATGAACACTGAAGCTTTCTTT CASSHSSMNTEAFF
few 14 TRBJ1-2 TRBV7-2 TRBD1 TGTGCCAGCAGCTTACAGACAGGGGACTATGGCTACACCTTC CASSLQTGDYGYTF
. 16 TRBJ1-2 TRBV27 . TGTGCCAGCAGTTTCGGGCAGGGCCTGGGTAACTATGGCTACACCTTC CASSFGQGLGNYGYTF
few 15 TRBJ2-3 TRBV5-6 TRBD1 TGTGCCAGCAGCCGGACAGGGGGCCCCACAGATACGCAGTATTTT CASSRTGGPTDTQYF
. 13 TRBJ1-2 TRBV2 . TGTGCCAGCAGTCAGGGGCCTAACTATGGCTACACCTTC CASSQGPNYGYTF
. 18 TRBJ1-6 TRBV4-2 TRBD1 TGTGCCAGCAGCCAAGATCAGGGACAGAGGACCTATAATTCACCCCTCCACTTT CASSQDQGQRTYNSPLHF
few 15 TRBJ2-7 TRBV7-8 . TGTGCCAGCAGCTTACGGTCAAGCGGAACCTACGAGCAGTACTTC CASSLRSSGTYEQYF
. 15 TRBJ1-2 TRBV5-1 TRBD1 TGCGCCAGCAGCTTTACAGGGGGGATTAACTATGGCTACACCTTC CASSFTGGINYGYTF
. 17 TRBJ2-3 TRBV5-1 . TGCGCCAGCAGCTTCCTTGGGGCGGGGACCAGCACAGATACGCAGTATTTT CASSFLGAGTSTDTQYF
. 13 TRBJ1-1 TRBV5-1 TRBD1 TGCGCCAGCAGCCGGGGACAGCACACTGAAGCTTTCTTT CASSRGQHTEAFF
. 14 TRBJ2-5 TRBV2 . TGTGCCAGCAGTGGATCCTACAAGCGGGAGACCCAGTACTTC CASSGSYKRETQYF
. 11 TRBJ2-7 TRBV7-2 . TGTGCCAGCAGCTTAGTGGAGTTTAGGCACTTC CASSLVEFRHF
. 18 TRBJ2-6 TRBV7-2 . TGTGCCAGCAGCTTAGTGGGAGGACACCGGTCTGGGGCCAACGTCCTGACTTTC CASSLVGGHRSGANVLTF
. 16 TRBJ2-4 TRBV27 TRBD1 TGTGCCAGCAGTACCTTACAGGGGGCGGCCAAAAACATTCAGTACTTC CASSTLQGAAKNIQYF
few 14 TRBJ1-5 TRBV2 TRBD1 TGTGCCAGCAGGGGGACAGGGTTTGATCAGCCCCAGCATTTT CASRGTGFDQPQHF
. 17 TRBJ2-2 TRBV7-9 TRBD1 TGTGCCAGCGGCAGCGCCGACAGGGGCCTGAACACCGGGGAGCTGTTTTTT CASGSADRGLNTGELFF
. 13 TRBJ1-3 TRBV19 . TGTGCCAGTAGTCGGGGAAAGCGGAACACCATATATTTT CASSRGKRNTIYF
few 14 TRBJ1-1 TRBV19 TRBD1 TGTGCCATACGGGACAGGGATGGAAACACTGAAGCTTTCTTT CAIRDRDGNTEAFF
. 14 TRBJ2-3 TRBV5-1 . TGCGCCAGCAGCTTGACCGGGTCCACAGATACGCAGTATTTT CASSLTGSTDTQYF
. 14 TRBJ2-3 TRBV15 TRBD2 TGTGCCACCAGCTGGGGGGGAGGGTCAGATACGCAGTATTTT CATSWGGGSDTQYF
. 15 TRBJ2-5 TRBV7-3 TRBD2 TGTGCCAGCAGCTGGACGAGCGGGGAACTTGAGACCCAGTACTTC CASSWTSGELETQYF
. 15 TRBJ2-1 TRBV7-3 . TGTGCCAGCAGCGAGGGGGCGGGGCCGTACAATGAGCAGTTCTTC CASSEGAGPYNEQFF
. 16 TRBJ1-6 TRBV4-1 TRBD1 TGCGCCAGCAGCCCCCTGGAAGGGGGCAATAATTCACCCCTCCACTTT CASSPLEGGNNSPLHF
once 15 TRBJ1-6 TRBV7-2 . TGTGCCAGCAGCTTAGTGGCAGGGCCCAATTCACCCCTCCACTTT CASSLVAGPNSPLHF
. 15 TRBJ1-1 TRBV19 TRBD1 TGTGCCAGTAGTATAGAGGACAGGGCCAACACTGAAGCTTTCTTT CASSIEDRANTEAFF
. 13 TRBJ2-2 TRBV5-1 TRBD1 TGCGCCAGCAGCCCGGGACAGGGCGGGGAGCTGTTTTTT CASSPGQGGELFF
. 18 TRBJ2-7 TRBV15 . TGTGCCACCAGCAGAGATCTTCCTACTGTTCCTACCTCCTACGAGCAGTACTTC CATSRDLPTVPTSYEQYF
. 15 TRBJ2-1 TRBV14 . TGTGCCAGCAGCCTCCGGGACTCCTACCCCGATGAGCAGTTCTTC CASSLRDSYPDEQFF
. 16 TRBJ2-2 TRBV18 TRBD2 TGTGCCAGCTCAGGAGGACTAGCGGGGGACGACGGGGAGCTGTTTTTT CASSGGLAGDDGELFF
. 22 TRBJ2-5 TRBV4-3 TRBD2 TGCGCCAGCAGCCAAGATACCACCAACCCCCGGACTAGCGGGGGGGCCCGAGAGACCCAGTACTTC CASSQDTTNPRTSGGARETQYF
few 14 TRBJ1-5 TRBV18 TRBD1 TGTGCCAGCTCACCCTCAGGGGGATACCAGCCCCAGCATTTT CASSPSGGYQPQHF
. 16 TRBJ2-5 TRBV2 TRBD1 TGTGCCAGCAGCGAGCTCCGGGACAGCTCTAGGAAGACCCAGTACTTC CASSELRDSSRKTQYF
few 14 TRBJ2-2 TRBV2 . TGTGCCAGCTCATCCAGGGTGGGCACCGGGGAGCTGTTTTTT CASSSRVGTGELFF
. 17 TRBJ1-6 TRBV4-1 . TGCGCCAGCGGCCAAGTCCCACCCAGCTCCTATAATTCACCCCTCCACTTT CASGQVPPSSYNSPLHF
. 15 TRBJ1-5 TRBV15 . TGTGCCACCAGAGACAGGAGGAAGGACAATCAGCCCCAGCATTTT CATRDRRKDNQPQHF
few 15 TRBJ1-4 TRBV19 TRBD1 TGTGCCAGCCGGTACCGGGACAGGGGGAATGAAAAACTGTTTTTT CASRYRDRGNEKLFF
. 16 TRBJ1-2 TRBV5-4 TRBD1 TGTGCCAGCAGCCAAGGACAGGGTAGGGTTGACTATGGCTACACCTTC CASSQGQGRVDYGYTF
. 16 TRBJ2-1 TRBV6-5 TRBD2 TGTGCCAGCAGTTCAGCCAGCGGGGGGGGTTATAGTCAGCAGTTCTTC CASSSASGGGYSQQFF
. 16 TRBJ2-7 TRBV19 TRBD1 TGTGCCAGTAGTATGGACTCCGGGACAGGGGGCTACGAGCAGTACTTC CASSMDSGTGGYEQYF
. 15 TRBJ1-5 TRBV28 TRBD1 TGTGCCAGCAGGACAGGGGGCGCGAGCAATCAGCCCCAGCATTTT CASRTGGASNQPQHF
. 14 TRBJ2-7 TRBV5-5 . TGTGCCAGCAGCTTGATCCGGGACACCTACGAGCAGTACTTC CASSLIRDTYEQYF
. 15 TRBJ2-7 TRBV5-1 . TGCGCCAGCAGCTTGGCGTCAGGGGGAGGTCGCGAGCAGTACTTC CASSLASGGGREQYF
. 12 TRBJ1-6 TRBV5-1 . TGCGCCAGCAGGGCCGATAATTCACCCCTCCACTTT CASRADNSPLHF
. 15 TRBJ1-4 TRBV2 . TGTGCCAGCACCGGTCTAGGGCGGGCTAATGAAAAACTGTTTTTT CASTGLGRANEKLFF
few 17 TRBJ2-2 TRBV2 . TGTGCCAGCAGTGAAGTTTCTAGGGGCTCGAACACCGGGGAGCTGTTTTTT CASSEVSRGSNTGELFF
. 16 TRBJ2-7 TRBV5-6 TRBD2 TGTGCCAGCAGCGTGGGACTAGCGGGGGCCGCCTACGAGCAGTACTTC CASSVGLAGAAYEQYF
. 13 TRBJ2-3 TRBV7-2 . TGTGCCAGCAGAGGACTCCGCACAGATACGCAGTATTTT CASRGLRTDTQYF
. 11 TRBJ1-1 TRBV6-5 . TGTGCCAGCAGAACCGGACAGGAAGCTTTCTTT CASRTGQEAFF
. 19 TRBJ2-7 TRBV11-2 TRBD1 TGTGCCAGCAGCCCCCCGGGAGGGACAGGGGGGTCTATCTCCTACGAGCAGTACTTC CASSPPGGTGGSISYEQYF
few 15 TRBJ1-3 TRBV27 . TGTGCCAGCAGTTTATCTACGGGGTATGGAAACACCATATATTTT CASSLSTGYGNTIYF
. 14 TRBJ1-2 TRBV6-4 . TGTGCCAGCAGTGACTCGGCCGGGGAAAGGGGCTACACCTTC CASSDSAGERGYTF
. 15 TRBJ1-1 TRBV5-1 . TGCGCCAGCAGCCCCACAAGGTTTGCGGGCACTGAAGCTTTCTTT CASSPTRFAGTEAFF
. 12 TRBJ2-1 TRBV2 . TGTGCCAGCAGTGCAGGGTACAATGAGCAGTTCTTC CASSAGYNEQFF
. 13 TRBJ1-2 TRBV6-5 . TGTGCCAGCAGGGGGACTGAGAACTATGGCTACACCTTC CASRGTENYGYTF
few 21 TRBJ2-1 TRBV21-1 . TGTGCCAGCAGCCCCGGGGGTCCGGCGGGGGGGCGTGTCAACAACTACAATGAGCAGTTCTTC CASSPGGPAGGRVNNYNEQFF